The clone carrying this T cell receptor beta chain has more than one count but fewer than ten. What it binds is unknown. The CDR3 is 14 residues long. Germline lookup yields CDR1 SNHLY and CDR2 FYNNEI. The V segment lost 6 bases and the J segment 7 bases; nucleotides outside the gene matches: 9. The sample is drawn from a study of blood T cells in healthy people across ages. Combining a sample-barcoded 5' primer with a J-beta primer mix, a second PCR ran for roughly 7 to 11 cycles. Each cDNA molecule received a tag from a template-switch adaptor that had 12 random nucleotides. From the 5' RACE reads, TCRdb called clonotypes with MiXCR, one entry per CDR3 protein. Seen here are approximately 1,100,000 distinct CDR3 sequences, 40% to 55% observed once, and the top ten hold over 15%. Study results and caveats: Strongly correlated with naive T cell percentage was TCR beta diversity.

The chain links TRBV2 to TRBJ2-1; TRBD2 aligns across 7 bases. Sequences were obtained from blood. This clonotype originated in a woman aged 60-75 years in good health. In nucleotides, the CDR3 is TGTGCCAGCAGAGGACTAGAGAGGTTTAATGAGCAGTTCTTC. It specifies CASRGLERFNEQFF.